This note documents a single T cell receptor beta chain sequence. Its matching antigen is unknown. The data stem from a study of cytomegalovirus exposure and HLA in healthy donors. The trim removed 7 bases at V and 7 bases at J, leaving 8 bases unmatched. The germline V gene encodes CDR1 MNHEY and CDR2 SVGAGI. There are 14 residues in the CDR3. Donors in the study were healthy people who gave bone marrow. 13 Jbeta primers and 60 Vbeta primers were used for the PCR. Data came from immunoSEQ multiplex PCR; TCRdb stores just in-frame clones and leaves some out. The sample includes 110,000 or so clones, about 68% of them seen just once. Study results and limitations: In an earlier analysis, in some 600 donors, most V segments appeared productive either ~90% or ~30% of the time.

This TCR was sampled from a middle-aged woman in good health and CMV-seropositive. Specimen: PBMCs. The rearrangement uses TRBV6-5 and TRBJ1-4; 8 bases map to TRBD1. The CDR3 protein is CASKPGQAGEKLFF. The CDR3 region has the DNA TGTGCCAGCAAACCGGGACAGGCAGGTGAAAAACTGTTTTTT.